This T cell receptor beta chain was found in a study of CD8 T cells in Susac syndrome. Roughly 0.45 to 1 ug RNA was reverse transcribed with random hexamers. TCR beta CDR3 was amplified by immunoSEQ covering 54 Vbeta and 13 Jbeta. MiXCR was run by TCRdb on the immunoSEQ multiplex PCR reads, yielding one entry per CDR3 protein. The data show about 160,000 distinct CDR3 sequences, with approximately 95% seen just once and around 0.12% held by the top ten. In contrast to the negatively isolated CD8+ and CD4+ T cells, TEMRA cells were FACS-enriched. This CDR3 has 13 amino acids. With 3 bases clipped from V and 3 bases from J, the junction kept 1 base outside the gene matches. CDR1 SQVTM and CDR2 ANQGSEA come from the germline V gene.

This sequence originates from a human donor with Susac syndrome. The rearrangement links TRBV29-1 to TRBJ2-7, with 11 bases lining up with TRBD1. Sequenced: CD4+ T cells from PBMCs. For the CDR3, the DNA is TGCAGCGTTGAGGGGACAGGGGGCTACGAGCAGTACTTC. Translation: CSVEGTGGYEQYF.